These T cell receptor beta chains were read from a single sample in a study of shared clonotypes between healthy human individuals. Using immunoSEQ multiplex PCR, the repertoire was profiled, and TCRdb retains in-frame clones only, with some absent. The sample includes more than 850,000 clones, about 80% of them seen just once. Material: memory CD4+ T cells from PBMCs. The receptors originated from a man between 18 and 35 years old in good health. Some clones in this sample may be carry-over from other donors' samples. Both conserved end residues are part of each CDR3. The D gene is left open where the match is weak. Size values are once, few and many counts, or a class for expanded clones, and some rows have none.

d_call,clone_size,cdr3_length,j_call,v_call,cdr3_nt,cdr3_aa
.,once,11,TRBJ1-6,TRBV7-9,TGTGCCAGCAGCTTATTGGCACCCCTCCACTTT,CASSLLAPLHF
.,.,15,TRBJ1-3,TRBV9,TGTGCCAGCAGCAGGGACGGTCGTTTTGGAAACACCATATATTTT,CASSRDGRFGNTIYF
.,.,14,TRBJ2-5,TRBV5-4,TGTGCCAGCAGCTTTTATGGGCCAGGAGAGACCCAGTACTTC,CASSFYGPGETQYF
.,.,14,TRBJ2-3,TRBV4-3,TGCGCCAGCAGCCAAGATCCCCTCACAGATACGCAGTATTTT,CASSQDPLTDTQYF
.,.,15,TRBJ2-7,TRBV6-5,TGTGCCAGCATTGGGTCCGGGACTCTTGGATACGAGCAGTACTTC,CASIGSGTLGYEQYF
TRBD1,.,15,TRBJ2-5,TRBV10-1,TGCGCCAGCAGTGCCCCGGGACAGGGTATCGAGACCCAGTACTTC,CASSAPGQGIETQYF
.,once,11,TRBJ2-7,TRBV21-1,TGTGCCAACAGACAGACCTACGAGCAGTACTTC,CANRQTYEQYF
TRBD1,.,15,TRBJ1-1,TRBV14,TGTGCCAGCAGCCCGCTACAGGGGGCCGACACTGAAGCTTTCTTT,CASSPLQGADTEAFF
.,.,15,TRBJ2-1,TRBV28,TGTGCCAGCAGAACAGGGGAGGGTAGATACAATGAGCAGTTCTTC,CASRTGEGRYNEQFF
.,once,17,TRBJ2-4,TRBV19,TGTGCCAGTAGTTTTCTCCCCGATCTTTCAGGGGGGGACATTCAGTACTTC,CASSFLPDLSGGDIQYF
TRBD1,many,14,TRBJ1-2,TRBV6-6,TGTGCCAGCAGGAGAGACAGGGCCCTCGAGGGCTACACCTTC,CASRRDRALEGYTF
.,.,15,TRBJ2-3,TRBV27,TGTGCCAGCAGTTTATTCCGACTAGGGGCAGATACGCAGTATTTT,CASSLFRLGADTQYF
.,.,13,TRBJ2-5,TRBV2,TGTGCCAGCTCCATGAGGCCTCTGGAGACCCAGTACTTC,CASSMRPLETQYF
.,.,16,TRBJ1-5,TRBV6-1,TGTGCCAGCAGTGAGGCTGGGGGCTATAGCAATCAGCCCCAGCATTTT,CASSEAGGYSNQPQHF
TRBD2,few,15,TRBJ2-7,TRBV5-5,TGTGCCAGCAGCTTAGTAGCGGGAGCTACCTACGAGCAGTACTTC,CASSLVAGATYEQYF
TRBD2,.,13,TRBJ2-1,TRBV7-2,TGTGCCAGCAGGGGCACGGCTAGCGGTGAGCAGTTCTTC,CASRGTASGEQFF
.,.,13,TRBJ2-5,TRBV5-1,TGCGCCAGCAGCTTTATAGACCAAGAGACCCAGTACTTC,CASSFIDQETQYF
.,once,12,TRBJ2-7,TRBV7-9,TGTGCCAGCTGTCGGGACTCCTACGAGCAGTACTTC,CASCRDSYEQYF
TRBD1,.,16,TRBJ2-1,TRBV5-6,TGTGCCAGCAGCAAATACAGGGGAGTATCCTACAATGAGCAGTTCTTC,CASSKYRGVSYNEQFF
.,.,11,TRBJ2-7,TRBV30,TGTGCCTGGAGTGAGGGAGACGAGCAGTACTTC,CAWSEGDEQYF
TRBD1,many,16,TRBJ2-2,TRBV19,TGTGCCAGTAGTAAGGGACAGGGGGCGGGCACCGGGGAGCTGTTTTTT,CASSKGQGAGTGELFF
.,.,15,TRBJ2-7,TRBV11-2,TGTGCCAGCAGCTTATTGGTCGGGGCCACCTACGAGCAGTACTTC,CASSLLVGATYEQYF
.,.,14,TRBJ1-5,TRBV19,TGTGCCAGTAGTATAGTCAATTTGGGTCAGCCCCAGCATTTT,CASSIVNLGQPQHF
.,.,12,TRBJ1-2,TRBV7-9,TGTGCCAGCAGCAGCCCGGGGTATGGCTACACCTTC,CASSSPGYGYTF
.,.,11,TRBJ1-2,TRBV19,TGTGCCAGTAGTCCCCGGGTCGGCTACACCTTC,CASSPRVGYTF
.,.,14,TRBJ2-7,TRBV6-1,TGTGCCAGCAGTGCCGGGTTCCCCGGAGGCGAGCAGTACTTC,CASSAGFPGGEQYF